Following are 24 T cell receptor beta chains from one sample sequenced in a study of blood T cells in healthy people across ages. Primers used in a second PCR of roughly 7 to 11 cycles were a sample-barcoded 5' primer and a J-beta primer mix. A single record per CDR3 protein comes from TCRdb applying MiXCR to the 5' RACE reads. The sample has just over 800,000 distinct CDR3 sequences, 62% seen once. Sequences were obtained from blood. The receptors derive from a man aged 30 to 39 in good health.

The V and J genes are TRBV25-1 and TRBJ2-1, with D possibly being TRBD1 (5 bases). The CDR3 has 13 residues. The V gene's germline CDR1 is MGHDK and CDR2 SYGVNS. Deletions cut 3 bases from V and 4 bases from J, with 7 bases between. CDR3 nucleotide sequence: TGTGCCAGCAGTGAGCCAGGGTACAATGAGCAGTTCTTC. It yields the protein CASSEPGYNEQFF.

The rearrangement joins TRBV7-8 to TRBJ2-1, with D perhaps assigned TRBD1 or TRBD2 (5 bases each). The CDR3 runs 17 residues. The V end was cut by 1 base, the J end by 2 bases, with 15 bases between. Per germline, CDR1 SGHVS and CDR2 FQNEAQ. The CDR3 DNA reads TGTGCCAGCAGCTTAGGACCGGGACCGCTCGCCTACAATGAGCAGTTCTTC. Translation gives CASSLGPGPLAYNEQFF. The whole variable domain, filled in from reference TRBV7-8 and TRBJ2-1, reads GAGVSQSPRYKVAKRGQDVALRCDPISGHVSLFWYQQALGQGPEFLTYFQNEAQLDKSGLPSDRFFAERPEGSVSTLKIQRTQQEDSAVYLCASSLGPGPLAYNEQFFGPGTRLTVL.

The chain carries TRBV9 and TRBJ2-3; maybe TRBD2 (5 bases). This CDR3 region has 15 residues. The ends were cut back, 3 bases at V and 1 base at J, with 12 bases in the middle. The germline V gene encodes CDR1 SGDLS and CDR2 YYNGEE. CDR3 sequence reads: CASSGPGTRTDTQYF. The CDR3 DNA reads TGTGCCAGCAGCGGCCCGGGAACCCGCACAGATACGCAGTATTTT. Looking up the rest from reference TRBV9 and TRBJ2-3 gives the full variable domain: DSGVTQTPKHLITATGQRVTLRCSPRSGDLSVYWYQQSLDQGLQFLIQYYNGEERAKGNILERFSAQQFPDLHSELNLSSLELGDSALYFCASSGPGTRTDTQYFGPGTRLTVL.

This clonotype appeared once. At one end the junction does not follow the germline gene, possibly because of a read error. V and J are TRBV15 and TRBJ2-4, with D possibly being TRBD1 (5 bases). The length of the CDR3 is 19 residues. CDR1 is LNHNV and CDR2 is YYDKDF in the germline V gene (reference sequence). CDR3 sequence (DNA): TGTGCCACCAGCAGAGATCATCCCAGGGCAGGAATAGCCGAAAACATTCAGTACTTC. Translating it yields CATSRDHPRAGIAENIQYF.

The chain carries TRBV6-5 and TRBJ1-2, with D possibly TRBD1 on 5 matching bases. Germline CDR1 is MNHEY and CDR2 is SVGAGI. The CDR3 spans 14 residues. V was clipped by 6 bases and J by 7 bases, with 18 bases between them. Here the CDR3 reads CASRTGGNRGGYTF. In nucleotides, the CDR3 is TGTGCCAGCAGAACCGGGGGGAACAGAGGTGGCTACACCTTC.

The chain combines TRBV2 with TRBJ2-3; D gene ambiguous. Germline CDR1 and CDR2: SNHLY and FYNNEI. There are 13 residues in the CDR3. Trimming removed 8 bases from V and 2 bases from J, with 11 bases in between. Here the CDR3 DNA reads TGTGCCAGCTTATATGTAAACACAGATACGCAGTATTTT. This sequence encodes CASLYVNTDTQYF.

This clonotype has only a few counts. The chain is built from TRBV15 and TRBJ2-2; D not certain. From germline, CDR1 is LNHNV and CDR2 YYDKDF (reference sequence). The CDR3 is made up of 18 amino acids. Trimming pared 2 bases from V and 1 base from J, leaving 17 bases between. CDR3 DNA: TGTGCCACCAGCAGACTCCCTTGGGAAGGAGAGAACACCGGGGAGCTGTTTTTT. Translated, it gives CATSRLPWEGENTGELFF.

The V and J genes are TRBV20-1 and TRBJ1-2; D ambiguous. The CDR3 loop spans 14 amino acids. Germline CDR1 reads DFQATT; CDR2 reads SNEGSKA (reference sequence). V shed 6 bases and J shed 8 bases, with 22 bases lying between them. CDR3: CSATIRGEVGGYTF. The CDR3 bases are TGCAGTGCCACAATCAGAGGAGAGGTCGGGGGCTACACCTTC.

This clonotype occurred a few times. The rearrangement joins TRBV6-5 to TRBJ2-7; TRBD1 matches at 7 bases. Germline V gene sequence: CDR1 MNHEY, CDR2 SVGAGI. This CDR3 is 13 amino acids long. The trim removed 5 bases at V and 4 bases at J, leaving 5 bases unmatched. The chain's CDR3 is CASSPGTEYEQYF. DNA of the CDR3: TGTGCCAGCAGTCCCGGGACAGAATACGAGCAGTACTTC.

The chain employs TRBV4-2 and TRBJ2-1, with D possibly being TRBD2 (6 bases). Looked up from germline, CDR1 is LGHNA and CDR2 is YNFKEQ. Trimming left V 2 bases short and J 3 bases short, with 11 bases between. The CDR3 has 15 amino acids. The CDR3 protein is CASSQIGTFYNEQFF. CDR3 nucleotides: TGTGCCAGCAGCCAAATCGGGACTTTCTACAATGAGCAGTTCTTC.

The J gene is TRBJ2-3, the V gene TRBV4-2; TRBD1 is a possible D gene (6 bases). The V end was cut by 6 bases, the J end by 3 bases, with 16 bases between. The CDR3 has 15 residues. In germline, CDR1 is LGHNA, CDR2 YNFKEQ. CDR3 amino acids: CASRRLEGETDTQYF. The CDR3 region has the DNA TGTGCCAGCAGGCGCCTTGAGGGGGAAACAGATACGCAGTATTTT.

This chain uses TRBV7-9 with TRBJ2-5; D is unclear. The CDR3 is made up of 13 amino acids. V lost 5 bases to trimming and J lost 0 bases, with 7 bases between them. Germline CDR1 is SEHNR and CDR2 is FQNEAQ (reference sequence). The DNA of the CDR3 is TGTGCCAGCAGCGTATTGTACCAAGAGACCCAGTACTTC. Protein: CASSVLYQETQYF.

V and J are TRBV20-1 and TRBJ1-2; D gene unclear. This CDR3 contains 14 residues. Per germline, CDR1 DFQATT and CDR2 SNEGSKA (reference sequence). The ends were cut back, 0 bases at V and 1 base at J, with 9 bases in the middle. The CDR3 loop is CSARDLMGNYGYTF. CDR3 bases: TGCAGTGCTAGAGATTTGATGGGTAACTATGGCTACACCTTC.

V gene TRBV2 combines with J gene TRBJ1-2; 9 bases align to TRBD1. The V and J ends lost 5 bases and 10 bases, in that order; junction bases with no gene match: 8. The CDR3 runs to 13 residues. CDR1 is SNHLY and CDR2 is FYNNEI in the germline V gene. The chain's CDR3 is CASSSDRGSTYTF. CDR3 nucleotide sequence: TGTGCCAGCAGTTCCGACAGGGGGTCGACCTACACCTTC.

This clonotype occurred a few times. This chain connects TRBV15 to TRBJ2-7, with 8 bases matching TRBD1. Trimming cost V 0 bases and J 0 bases; bases outside gene matches: 1. CDR3 length: 15 amino acids. Germline V gene sequence: CDR1 LNHNV, CDR2 YYDKDF (reference sequence). The CDR3 is CATSRETGVSYEQYF. The CDR3 bases are TGTGCCACCAGCAGAGAGACAGGGGTCTCCTACGAGCAGTACTTC.

V is TRBV6-5 and J is TRBJ2-4, with TRBD1 identical over 7 bases. CDR1 MNHEY and CDR2 SVGAGI come from the germline V gene. The length of the CDR3 is 15 residues. Trimming cost V 3 bases and J 3 bases; bases outside gene matches: 5. CDR3 residues: CASSYLRDSKNIQYF. CDR3 nucleotides: TGTGCCAGCAGTTATCTCCGGGACAGCAAAAACATTCAGTACTTC.

CDR3 amino acids: CASSLGWATGWRETEAFF. The CDR3, as DNA: TGTGCCAGCAGCTTGGGTTGGGCGACAGGGTGGAGAGAGACTGAAGCTTTCTTT. The V and J genes are TRBV5-6 and TRBJ1-1, with 7 bases fitting TRBD1. CDR3 size: 18 residues. V shed 0 bases and J 5 bases; nucleotides not matched to a gene: 16. Looked up from germline, CDR1 is SGHDT and CDR2 is YYEEEE.

This clonotype was counted once. The chain joins TRBV7-2 to TRBJ1-5; D may be TRBD1 (6 bases). Trimming took off 2 bases at V and 6 bases at J, with 14 bases between the two ends. CDR3 length: 15 residues. Germline V gene sequence: CDR1 SGHTA, CDR2 FQGNSA. CDR3 DNA sequence: TGTGCCAGCAGCTTATTAGGGGGGCCGAGTCAGCCCCAGCATTTT. It translates to CASSLLGGPSQPQHF.

The chain has TRBV6-5 and TRBJ2-6; D is unresolved. Deletions cut 7 bases from V and 3 bases from J, with 4 bases between. Germline V gene lookup returns CDR1 MNHEY and CDR2 SVGAGI. The CDR3 covers 12 residues. The CDR3 region is CASTGGANVLTF. In nucleotides, the CDR3 is TGTGCCAGCACAGGTGGGGCCAACGTCCTGACTTTC.

This rearrangement joins TRBV12-3 or TRBV12-4 to TRBJ1-4; 7 bases align to TRBD1. V lost 5 bases to trimming and J lost 0 bases; unmatched junction nucleotides: 6. This CDR3 spans 16 amino acids. CDR3 sequence: CASSPTGASTNEKLFF. Written as DNA, the CDR3 is TGTGCCAGCAGTCCTACAGGGGCGTCAACTAATGAAAAACTGTTTTTT.

This clonotype was observed a handful of times. The chain carries TRBV12-3 or TRBV12-4 and TRBJ2-3; TRBD2 matches at 7 bases. The CDR3 is 13 residues long. V lost 5 bases to trimming and J lost 6 bases; unmatched junction nucleotides: 5. The CDR3 region is CASSTGLVDTQYF. The CDR3 nucleotides read TGTGCCAGCAGTACCGGACTAGTTGATACGCAGTATTTT.

This rearrangement joins TRBV12-3 or TRBV12-4 to TRBJ2-4; 7 bases align to TRBD2. The DNA matches TRBJ2-7 better at its end, which makes the J call doubtful. The CDR3 is made up of 13 amino acids. The CDR3 nucleotides are TGTGCCAGCGGAGCGGGGATCGCCTACGAGCAGTACTTC. Translating it yields CASGAGIAYEQYF.

V is TRBV9 and J is TRBJ2-5; 8 nucleotides line up with TRBD2. The CDR3 spans 15 residues. Germline V lookup: CDR1 SGDLS, CDR2 YYNGEE. V lost 4 bases and J lost 5; bases outside the gene matches: 10. CDR3 nucleotides: TGTGCCAGCAGCCTCAGCGGGGGTGTCTTGGAGACCCAGTACTTC. It encodes CASSLSGGVLETQYF. The full variable domain, rest sourced from reference TRBV9 and TRBJ2-5, is DSGVTQTPKHLITATGQRVTLRCSPRSGDLSVYWYQQSLDQGLQFLIQYYNGEERAKGNILERFSAQQFPDLHSELNLSSLELGDSALYFCASSLSGGVLETQYFGPGTRLLVL.

The J gene is TRBJ2-4, the V gene TRBV4-3; 11 bases fit TRBD2. The J call may not be correct, given that the DNA end is closer to TRBJ2-5. The CDR3 is made up of 15 amino acids. Germline V lookup: CDR1 LGHNA, CDR2 YSLEER. CDR3 sequence reads: CASSLISGGEETQYF. The CDR3 DNA reads as TGCGCCAGCAGCCTAATTAGCGGGGGGGAAGAGACCCAGTACTTC.